The text below deals with one T cell receptor (beta chain). This entry comes from a study of tissue T cells after allogeneic stem cell transplantation. The trim removed 0 bases at V and 2 bases at J, leaving 5 bases unmatched. The CDR3 is made up of 17 amino acids. The germline CDR1 and CDR2 sequences are SGHRS and YFSETQ. Data came from immunoSEQ multiplex PCR; TCRdb stores just in-frame clones and leaves some out. The sample carries 6,300 or so clones, about three quarters recorded once. The sequences come from tissue from the rectum, collected at autopsy. The chain links TRBV5-1 to TRBJ2-1, with 10 bases that match TRBD1. The receptor was isolated from a woman aged 18 to 55 with breast cancer. CDR3 sequence: CASSLARGTGAYNEQFF. Written as DNA, the CDR3 is TGCGCCAGCAGCTTGGCCAGGGGGACAGGGGCCTACAATGAGCAGTTCTTC.